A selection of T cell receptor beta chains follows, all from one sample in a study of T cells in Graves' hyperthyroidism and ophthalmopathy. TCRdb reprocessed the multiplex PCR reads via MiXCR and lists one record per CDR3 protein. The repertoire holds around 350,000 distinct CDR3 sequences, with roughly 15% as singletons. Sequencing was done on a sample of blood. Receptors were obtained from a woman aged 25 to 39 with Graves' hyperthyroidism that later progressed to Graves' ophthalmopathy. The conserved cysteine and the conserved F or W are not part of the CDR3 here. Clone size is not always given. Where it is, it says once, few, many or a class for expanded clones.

CDR3aa: ASSINAGGINEQF
abundance: NA
j_gene: TRBJ2-1
v_gene: TRBV19

CDR3aa: ASSEAGKGSGYT
abundance: NA
j_gene: TRBJ1-2
v_gene: TRBV6-1

CDR3aa: ASNSVDSNYGYT
abundance: many
j_gene: TRBJ1-2
v_gene: TRBV28

CDR3aa: ASSYSTVQGNTEAF
abundance: many
j_gene: TRBJ1-1
v_gene: TRBV6-5

CDR3aa: ASSLGLTLSYTDTQY
abundance: many
j_gene: TRBJ2-3
v_gene: TRBV7-9

CDR3aa: SVVLRGGSNEKLF
abundance: few
j_gene: TRBJ1-4
v_gene: TRBV29-1

CDR3aa: ASSFGGHQPQH
abundance: many
j_gene: TRBJ1-5
v_gene: TRBV12-3/TRBV12-4

CDR3aa: ASSLLALARGTQY
abundance: many
j_gene: TRBJ2-3
v_gene: TRBV27

CDR3aa: ASRRRTEHNYGYT
abundance: many
j_gene: TRBJ1-2
v_gene: TRBV28

CDR3aa: ASRTGQGPVEQY
abundance: many
j_gene: TRBJ2-7
v_gene: TRBV7-9

CDR3aa: ASSLAGGLVNEKLF
abundance: NA
j_gene: TRBJ1-4
v_gene: TRBV5-1

CDR3aa: ASGSRQETQY
abundance: NA
j_gene: TRBJ2-5
v_gene: TRBV12-3/TRBV12-4

CDR3aa: ASSPTSGTSVYEQY
abundance: many
j_gene: TRBJ2-7
v_gene: TRBV27

CDR3aa: ASDRPAVGYGYT
abundance: many
j_gene: TRBJ1-2
v_gene: TRBV12-5

CDR3aa: SARGLAGLVGEQY
abundance: few
j_gene: TRBJ2-7
v_gene: TRBV20-1

CDR3aa: ASRPQGNTYEQY
abundance: few
j_gene: TRBJ2-7
v_gene: TRBV5-1

CDR3aa: ASSPRSYEQY
abundance: many
j_gene: TRBJ2-7
v_gene: TRBV28

CDR3aa: ASSYPGTSDEETQY
abundance: many
j_gene: TRBJ2-5
v_gene: TRBV11-2

CDR3aa: ASSVTPSGGTNEQF
abundance: many
j_gene: TRBJ2-1
v_gene: TRBV5-1

CDR3aa: ASSLIGQGAYTEAF
abundance: many
j_gene: TRBJ1-1
v_gene: TRBV6-1

CDR3aa: ATRGYSNQPQH
abundance: many
j_gene: TRBJ1-5
v_gene: TRBV28

CDR3aa: ASRAGTTFYNEQF
abundance: many
j_gene: TRBJ2-1
v_gene: TRBV28

CDR3aa: ASSSRLAGGTDTQY
abundance: many
j_gene: TRBJ2-3
v_gene: TRBV5-1

CDR3aa: ASSLGGGDGNQPQH
abundance: many
j_gene: TRBJ1-5
v_gene: TRBV12-3/TRBV12-4

CDR3aa: ASSLGQDSGYT
abundance: NA
j_gene: TRBJ1-2
v_gene: TRBV3-1

CDR3aa: ASSYGRLAGGEQY
abundance: many
j_gene: TRBJ2-7
v_gene: TRBV6-2/TRBV6-3

CDR3aa: ASSGRGPRAASSYNEQF
abundance: NA
j_gene: TRBJ2-1
v_gene: TRBV25-1

CDR3aa: ASSLSSGGPNEQF
abundance: once
j_gene: TRBJ2-1
v_gene: TRBV27

CDR3aa: ASSNGARETQY
abundance: NA
j_gene: TRBJ2-5
v_gene: TRBV4-2

CDR3aa: ASSLFAGLNTGELF
abundance: many
j_gene: TRBJ2-2
v_gene: TRBV7-2

CDR3aa: ASSVSGGSYEQY
abundance: many
j_gene: TRBJ2-7
v_gene: TRBV10-2

CDR3aa: ASSFPPLMTFDTGELF
abundance: few
j_gene: TRBJ2-2
v_gene: TRBV28

CDR3aa: ASSLGITGETQY
abundance: NA
j_gene: TRBJ2-5
v_gene: TRBV7-2

CDR3aa: ASRGQGRETQY
abundance: many
j_gene: TRBJ2-5
v_gene: TRBV6-1